The 10 T cell receptor beta chains presented below share a single source sample, sequenced in a study of T cell changes during pregnancy in multiple sclerosis. Sequenced by immunoSEQ multiplex PCR; TCRdb stores in-frame clones only, minus some. This sample has some 49,000 clones, with around 95% found just once. This specimen was CD8+ T cells from peripheral blood mononuclear cells, taken in the first trimester of pregnancy. These receptors all come from a female donor with multiple sclerosis, enrolled in a pregnancy study.

This clone was recorded once. The rearrangement uses TRBV7-3 and TRBJ2-1; the D gene is possibly TRBD2 (5 bases). Trimming took off 2 bases at V and 16 bases at J, with 12 bases between the two ends. The CDR3 is 11 residues long. Germline CDR1 SGHTA, CDR2 FQGTGA. The CDR3 loop is CASSLARGCFF. The CDR3 DNA sequence: TGTGCCAGCAGCTTAGCAAGAGGGTGTTTCTTC. Looking up the rest from reference TRBV7-3 and TRBJ2-1 gives the full variable domain: GAGVSQTPSNKVTEKGKYVELRCDPISGHTALYWYRQSLGQGPEFLIYFQGTGAADDSGLPNDRFFAVRPEGSVSTLKIQRTERGDSAVYLCASSLARGCFFGPGTRLTVL.

The chain carries TRBV27 and TRBJ2-1; 7 bases map to TRBD2. The V gene's germline CDR1 is MNHEY and CDR2 SMNVEV (reference sequence). V shed 10 bases and J 2 bases; nucleotides not matched to a gene: 14. The CDR3 length is 16 residues. For the CDR3, the DNA is TGTGCCACAAGCCCCAGTGGGGGGGTGGCCTACAATGAGCAGTTCTTC. Encoded protein: CATSPSGGVAYNEQFF.

The chain combines TRBV23-1 with TRBJ2-5; D is ambiguous. TRBV23-1 is identified as an open reading frame with a role that is uncertain. CDR3 length equals 12 residues. Trimming removed 8 bases from V and 2 bases from J, with 9 bases in between. In DNA form, the CDR3 reads TGCGCCAGCCCCCCAACTCAAGAGACCCAGTACTTC. Protein sequence: CASPPTQETQYF.

The chain couples TRBV13 to TRBJ2-1; TRBD2 agrees at 8 bases. From germline, CDR1 is PRHDT and CDR2 FYEKMQ (reference sequence). V dropped 8 bases and J dropped 4; count of bases not matched to a gene: 7. The CDR3 runs 14 residues. The CDR3 DNA follows: TGTGCCAGCTCCAGCGGGAGTTTTTACAATGAGCAGTTCTTC. This translates into CASSSGSFYNEQFF.

The rearrangement links TRBV11-2 to TRBJ2-7; D call uncertain. The CDR3 length is 13 residues. CDR1 is SGHAT and CDR2 is FQNNGV in the germline V gene. Trimming removed 1 base from V and 0 bases from J, with 4 bases in between. The CDR3 region has the DNA TGTGCCAGCAGCTTAGCCCTCTCCTACGAGCAGTACTTC. This encodes CASSLALSYEQYF.

Notes on this clone: A junction boundary mismatches the germline segment, possibly from a read error. The chain uses TRBV5-1 and TRBJ2-1; D perhaps matches TRBD2 (5 bases). CDR1 SGHRS and CDR2 YFSETQ come from the germline V gene. The CDR3 covers 12 residues. CDR3 amino acids: CASSSDSSEEFF. In DNA, the CDR3 is TGCGCCAGCAGCTCGGACTCGAGTGAGGAGTTCTTC.

The genes are TRBV6-6 and TRBJ2-7; 9 bases agree with TRBD1. The CDR3 totals 15 residues. After removal of 6 bases from V and 2 bases from J, the junction contained 8 bases not matched to a gene. In germline, CDR1 is MNHNY, CDR2 SVGAGI (reference sequence). This CDR3 reads CASSRPGQGTYEQYF. The CDR3 DNA follows: TGTGCCAGCAGCCGGCCGGGACAGGGTACCTACGAGCAGTACTTC.

The chain links TRBV19 to TRBJ2-7; 7 bases line up with TRBD1. Germline assignment: CDR1 LNHDA and CDR2 SQIVND (reference sequence). This CDR3 is 13 amino acids long. Trimming took 3 bases from V and 6 from J; bases not matched to a gene: 5. CDR3 DNA sequence: TGTGCCAGTAGTATTTCAACAGGGGTCGAGCAGTACTTC. This encodes CASSISTGVEQYF.

The chain couples TRBV5-6 to TRBJ2-1; the match to TRBD2 covers 12 bases. This CDR3 has 15 amino acids. CDR1 and CDR2 from the germline V gene are SGHDT and YYEEEE. V lost 3 bases, J lost 7 bases, and 5 bases stayed unmatched. The CDR3 reads CASSSLAGGQNEQFF. The CDR3 DNA follows: TGTGCCAGCAGCTCCCTAGCGGGAGGGCAAAATGAGCAGTTCTTC.

The rearrangement links TRBV2 to TRBJ1-1, with D unclear. CDR1 and CDR2 from the germline V gene are SNHLY and FYNNEI. Trimming shortened V by 3 bases and J by 1 base, and 9 bases separated the two germline ends. CDR3 length: 14 residues. CDR3 residues: CASSEYRKNTEAFF. For the CDR3, the DNA is TGTGCCAGCAGTGAGTACAGAAAGAACACTGAAGCTTTCTTT.